A selection of T cell receptor beta chains follows, all from one sample in a study of regulatory T cells in long-lasting Graves disease. TCRdb recomputed calls from the multiplex PCR reads with MiXCR, one row per CDR3 protein. The sample shows a few hundred thousand distinct CDR3 sequences, 15% to 20% of them seen only once. This sample was shared with a second study, whose subject was T cells in Graves' hyperthyroidism and ophthalmopathy.

Sequenced here: peripheral blood mononuclear cells (PBMCs), sampled at new diagnosis, from a patient treated with antithyroid drugs. Receptors were obtained from a young woman with Graves disease. Both conserved end residues are part of each CDR3. The D gene is left open where the match is weak. Size values are once, few and many counts, or a class for expanded clones, and some rows have none.

V	D	J	size	DNA	CDR3
TRBV30	NA	TRBJ2-2	NA	TGTGCCTGGAGTGTATGGCGTGGACGAGTGAACACCGGGGAGCTGTTTTTT	CAWSVWRGRVNTGELFF
TRBV4-3	TRBD1	TRBJ2-3	few	TGCGCCAGCAGCCAAGATGGACAGGGCACAGATACGCAGTATTTT	CASSQDGQGTDTQYF
TRBV10-3	TRBD1	TRBJ1-1	many	TGTGCCATCAGGGGGAGGGACAGGCCCTATGAAGCTTTCTTT	CAIRGRDRPYEAFF
TRBV19	TRBD2	TRBJ2-2	NA	TGTGCCAGTAATGTGGTAGCGGGGACCGGGGAGCTGTTTTTT	CASNVVAGTGELFF
TRBV5-4	NA	TRBJ2-1	NA	TGTGCCAGCAGCTTGGTGGGGGTCGGATCCAATGAGCAGTTCTTC	CASSLVGVGSNEQFF
TRBV9	NA	TRBJ1-2	few	TGTGCCAGCAGCGTAGCCCAGGGAGGGGGAGGCTACACCTTC	CASSVAQGGGGYTF
TRBV7-2	TRBD2	TRBJ2-7	NA	TGTGCCAGCAGCGGGCGACTAGCGGGACTAACCTACGAGCAGTACTTC	CASSGRLAGLTYEQYF
TRBV3-1	TRBD2	TRBJ2-2	few	TGTGCCAGCAGCCAAGATCTGACTAGCCTGAACACCGGGGAGCTGTTTTTT	CASSQDLTSLNTGELFF
TRBV7-2	TRBD2	TRBJ2-1	many	TGTGCCAGCAGCTTAGGTCCAGCGGGGAGGTACAATGAGCAGTTCTTC	CASSLGPAGRYNEQFF
TRBV28	TRBD2	TRBJ2-3	many	TGTGCCAGCAGTTTGGGCGGGAGCGTCGATACGCAGTATTTT	CASSLGGSVDTQYF
TRBV4-1	NA	TRBJ1-6	NA	TGCGCCAGCAACCAGGAGACAGGTCATAATTCACCCCTCCACTTT	CASNQETGHNSPLHF
TRBV28	TRBD2	TRBJ2-1	many	TGTGCCGAGAGCTTGGGGGGGAGCAATGAGCAGTTCTTC	CAESLGGSNEQFF
TRBV5-1	TRBD2	TRBJ2-3	many	TGCGCCAGCCTAGCGGGAGGGCCGGGCACAGATACGCAGTATTTT	CASLAGGPGTDTQYF
TRBV7-3	NA	TRBJ2-7	many	TGTGCCAGCAGCACCCACCCCGAGATGAGCTGCTCCTACGAGCAGTACTTC	CASSTHPEMSCSYEQYF
TRBV20-1	NA	TRBJ1-5	many	TGCAGTGCTAGAAAATTCCGGGACCTAAGCAATCAGCCCCAGCATTTT	CSARKFRDLSNQPQHF
TRBV5-5	NA	TRBJ1-2	few	TGTGCCAGCACCTTCCGCCGGATGCTAGGCTATGGCTACACCTTC	CASTFRRMLGYGYTF
TRBV29-1	TRBD1	TRBJ2-1	many	TGCAGCGTTGAAGGGGTGGGGACAGGGTATCAGGATGAGCAGTTCTTC	CSVEGVGTGYQDEQFF
TRBV29-1	NA	TRBJ2-5	many	TGCAGCGTTGGTGAGACCCAGTACTTC	CSVGETQYF
TRBV20-1	NA	TRBJ2-7	NA	TGCAGTGCTAGCAGGAACTCCTACGAGCAGTACTTC	CSASRNSYEQYF
TRBV27	NA	TRBJ1-1	few	TGTGCCAGCCACTCGGCAGGGTTCCTTTCCACTGAAGCTTTCTTT	CASHSAGFLSTEAFF
TRBV30	TRBD2	TRBJ2-3	NA	TGTGCCTGGACACTAGCGGGGACCATCACAGGTACGCAGTATTTT	CAWTLAGTITGTQYF
TRBV30	TRBD1	TRBJ2-7	few	TGTGCCTGGACACCCTGGACAGGCCGTTCCTACGAGCAGTACTTC	CAWTPWTGRSYEQYF
TRBV14	TRBD1	TRBJ1-6	many	TGTGCCAGCAGCCAGTGGACAGGGGATAATTCACCCCTCCACTTT	CASSQWTGDNSPLHF
TRBV9	TRBD2	TRBJ2-2	NA	TGTGCCAGCAGCCCCCGCGGGAGGAGTGGGGAGCTGTTTTTT	CASSPRGRSGELFF
TRBV6-1	TRBD2	TRBJ2-2	NA	TGTGCCAGCAGCCCGGGACTAGCGGGAGCCGGGGGCACCGGGGAGCTGTTTTTT	CASSPGLAGAGGTGELFF
TRBV20-1	NA	TRBJ1-2	many	TGCAGTGCTAGAGATTCTTCTGGGAGGATCGGCTACACCTTC	CSARDSSGRIGYTF
TRBV5-1	NA	TRBJ1-3	few	TGCGCCAGCAGCTTGGGCCCAGCCGGCTCTGGAAACACCATATATTTT	CASSLGPAGSGNTIYF
TRBV12-3/TRBV12-4	NA	TRBJ1-5	many	TGTGCCAGCAGTTTAGGGGATCAGCCCCAGCATTTT	CASSLGDQPQHF
TRBV6-2/TRBV6-3	TRBD1	TRBJ2-7	many	TGTGCCAGCAGTGACCCCGGGACAGTATCCTACGAGCAGTACTTC	CASSDPGTVSYEQYF
TRBV3-1	NA	TRBJ1-3	NA	TGTGCCAGCAGCCCCCTCAGGAGTATCGCCGGATCGGGAAACACCATATATTTT	CASSPLRSIAGSGNTIYF
TRBV7-8	NA	TRBJ2-3	many	TGTGCCAGCAGCCCCTCCCCCACAGATACGCAGTATTTT	CASSPSPTDTQYF
TRBV5-1	NA	TRBJ2-6	few	TGCGCCAGCAGCTTGAACGCAGGGAGTGGCTCTGGGGCCAACGTCCTGACTTTC	CASSLNAGSGSGANVLTF
TRBV25-1	NA	TRBJ2-1	few	TGTGCCAGCAACCCCCAACATGGGGACCTCGAGGGTGAGCAGTTCTTC	CASNPQHGDLEGEQFF